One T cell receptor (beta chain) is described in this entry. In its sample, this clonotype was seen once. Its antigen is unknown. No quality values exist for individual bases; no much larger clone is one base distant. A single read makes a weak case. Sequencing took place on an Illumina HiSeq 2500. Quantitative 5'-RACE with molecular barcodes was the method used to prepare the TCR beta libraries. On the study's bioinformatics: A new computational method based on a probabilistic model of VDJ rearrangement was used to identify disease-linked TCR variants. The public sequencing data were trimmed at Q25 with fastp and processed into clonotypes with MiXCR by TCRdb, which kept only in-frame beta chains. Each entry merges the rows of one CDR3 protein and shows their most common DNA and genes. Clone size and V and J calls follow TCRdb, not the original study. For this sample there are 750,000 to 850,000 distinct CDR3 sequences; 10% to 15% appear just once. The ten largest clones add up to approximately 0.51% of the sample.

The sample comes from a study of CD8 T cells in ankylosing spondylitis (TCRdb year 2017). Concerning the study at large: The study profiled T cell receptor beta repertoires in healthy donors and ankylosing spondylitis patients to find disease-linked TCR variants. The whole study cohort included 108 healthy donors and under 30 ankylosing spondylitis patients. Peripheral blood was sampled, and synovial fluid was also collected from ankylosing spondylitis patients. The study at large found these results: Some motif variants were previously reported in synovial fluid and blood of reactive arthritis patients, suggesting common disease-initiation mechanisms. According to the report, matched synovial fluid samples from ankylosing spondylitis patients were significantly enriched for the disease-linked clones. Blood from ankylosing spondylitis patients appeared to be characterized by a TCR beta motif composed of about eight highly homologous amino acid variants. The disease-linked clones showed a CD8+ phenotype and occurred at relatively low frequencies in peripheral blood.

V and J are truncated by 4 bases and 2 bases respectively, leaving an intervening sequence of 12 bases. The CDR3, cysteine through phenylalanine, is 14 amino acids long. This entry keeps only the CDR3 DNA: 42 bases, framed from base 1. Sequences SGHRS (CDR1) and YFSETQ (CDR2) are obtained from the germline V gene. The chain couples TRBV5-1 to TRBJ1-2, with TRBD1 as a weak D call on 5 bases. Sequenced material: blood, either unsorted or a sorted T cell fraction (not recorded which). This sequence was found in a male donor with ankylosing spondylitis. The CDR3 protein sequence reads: CASSIRDSNYGYTF. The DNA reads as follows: TGCGCCAGCAGCATCCGGGACTCCAACTATGGCTACACCTTC. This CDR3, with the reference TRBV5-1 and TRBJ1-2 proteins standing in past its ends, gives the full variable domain KAGVTQTPRYLIKTRGQQVTLSCSPISGHRSVSWYQQTPGQGLQFLFEYFSETQRNKGNFPGRFSGRQFSNSRSEMNVSTLELGDSALYLCASSIRDSNYGYTFGSGTRLTVV.